This record looks at one T cell receptor beta chain sequence and its context. Clones were read by immunoSEQ multiplex PCR, and TCRdb kept only the in-frame ones, dropping some. The data contain about 1 million clones, approximately 70% of them singletons. This specimen comes from a study of shared clonotypes between healthy human individuals. Germline CDR1 is ENHRY and CDR2 is SYGVKD. The CDR3 extends over 16 amino acids. V was pared by 0 bases and J by 0 bases, with 10 bases between. The J gene is TRBJ2-3, the V gene TRBV10-3; D is perhaps TRBD2 (5 bases). This TCR came from a man aged 18 to 29 in good health. The sample comprised memory CD4+ T cells sorted from blood. Subset here: CD45RA-negative fraction. CDR3 DNA: TGTGCCATCAGTGAGTCCGGACTGAGCAGCACAGATACGCAGTATTTT. Translating gives CAISESGLSSTDTQYF.